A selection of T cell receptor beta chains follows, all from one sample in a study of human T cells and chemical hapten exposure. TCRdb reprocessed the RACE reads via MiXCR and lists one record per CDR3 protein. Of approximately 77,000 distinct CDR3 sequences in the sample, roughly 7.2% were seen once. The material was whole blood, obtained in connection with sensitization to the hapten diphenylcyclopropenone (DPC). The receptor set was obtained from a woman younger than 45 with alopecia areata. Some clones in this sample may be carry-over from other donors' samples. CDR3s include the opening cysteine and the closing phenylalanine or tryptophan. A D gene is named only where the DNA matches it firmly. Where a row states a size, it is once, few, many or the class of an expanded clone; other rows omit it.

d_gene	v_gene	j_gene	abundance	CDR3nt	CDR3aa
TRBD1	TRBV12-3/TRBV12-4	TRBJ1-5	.	TGTGCCAGCAGCATAGGACAGGGGAGGAATCAGCCCCAGCATTTT	CASSIGQGRNQPQHF
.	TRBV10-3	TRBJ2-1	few	TGTGCCATCACGCGCTCGGGGGCCACCATATCTGAGCAGTTCTTC	CAITRSGATISEQFF
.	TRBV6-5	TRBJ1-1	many	TGTGCCAGCAGTTACGTCAGGGGCCGTAGTGAAGCTTTCTTT	CASSYVRGRSEAFF
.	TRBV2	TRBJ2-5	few	TGTGCCAGCAGTGAAGCGGTCCAAGAGACCCAGTACTTC	CASSEAVQETQYF
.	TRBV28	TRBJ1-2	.	TGTGCCAGCAGTATCCGAAACTATGGCTACACCTTC	CASSIRNYGYTF
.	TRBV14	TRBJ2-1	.	TGTGCCAGCAGGTGTGGCAATGAGCAGTTCTTC	CASRCGNEQFF
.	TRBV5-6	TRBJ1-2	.	TGTGCCAGCAGCTTGAGACGAGATGGCTACACCTTC	CASSLRRDGYTF
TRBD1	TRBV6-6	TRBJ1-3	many	TGTGCCAGCACCGGGACAGGGAGTGGAAACACCATATATTTT	CASTGTGSGNTIYF
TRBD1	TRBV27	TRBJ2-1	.	TGTGCCAGCAGTTTTGACAGGGCATTGGACAATGAGCAGTTCTTC	CASSFDRALDNEQFF
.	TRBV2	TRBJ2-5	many	TGTGCCAGCAGTGGAAACAGACAAGAGACCCAGTACTTC	CASSGNRQETQYF
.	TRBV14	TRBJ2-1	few	TGTGCCAGCAGCCAAGCTAGCTCCTACAATGAGCAGTTCTTC	CASSQASSYNEQFF
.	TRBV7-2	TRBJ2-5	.	TGTGCCAGCAGCCCCGCTAGTTACCAAGAGACCCAGTACTTC	CASSPASYQETQYF
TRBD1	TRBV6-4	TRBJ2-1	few	TGTGCCAGCAGTGGGGGGACAGAAGGGAATGAGCAGTTCTTC	CASSGGTEGNEQFF
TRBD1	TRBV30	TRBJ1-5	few	TGTGCCTGGAGCCCGGGACAGGGACACCAGCCCCAGCATTTT	CAWSPGQGHQPQHF
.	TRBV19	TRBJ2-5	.	TGTGCCAGTAGTGGAGTCAGCTCGGTCCGGGAGACCCAGTACTTC	CASSGVSSVRETQYF
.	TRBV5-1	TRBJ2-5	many	TGCGCCAGCAGCCGTAACGTACAGCTAGAGACCCAGTACTTC	CASSRNVQLETQYF
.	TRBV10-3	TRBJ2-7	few	TGTGCCATCTCCGGGACCACGACCTACGAGCAGTACTTC	CAISGTTTYEQYF
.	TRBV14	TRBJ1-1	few	TGTGCCAGCAGCCACCTGGACGGTTTCACGGACACTGAAGCTTTCTTT	CASSHLDGFTDTEAFF
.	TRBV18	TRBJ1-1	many	TGTGCCAGGTACATACCCAGGGCCGCGGATGAAGCTTTCTTT	CARYIPRAADEAFF
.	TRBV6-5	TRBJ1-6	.	TGTGCCAGCAGTTACTCGGGGGGGGCCGGTTCACCCCTCCACTTT	CASSYSGGAGSPLHF
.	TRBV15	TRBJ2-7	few	TGTGCCACCAGCAGAGGCAACACCGGACCCTACGAGCAGTACTTC	CATSRGNTGPYEQYF
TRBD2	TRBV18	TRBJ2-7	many	TGTGCCAGCTCACCGGGGACGGGGGGTAGACACGAGCAGTACTTC	CASSPGTGGRHEQYF
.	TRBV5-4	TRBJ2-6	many	TGTGCCAGCAGCGAAGGGACGTCTGGGGCCAACGTCCTGACTTTC	CASSEGTSGANVLTF
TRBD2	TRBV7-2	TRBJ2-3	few	TGTGCCAGCAGCACTGGGAGCGGGGGGGCCCGAGATACGCAGTATTTT	CASSTGSGGARDTQYF
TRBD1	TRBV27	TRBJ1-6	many	TGTGCCAGCAGTTTAGGGACAGATCCACCCCTCCACTTT	CASSLGTDPPLHF
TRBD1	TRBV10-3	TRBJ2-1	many	TGTGCCATCACCTCCTTGACGGACAGGGTGGTCAATGAGCAGTTCTTC	CAITSLTDRVVNEQFF